This TCR beta chain was captured in a study of T cell responses to AZD1222 COVID-19 vaccine. Findings and caveats of the study: White British people made up most donors, females outnumbered males, and clonal diversity was possibly underestimated. No day 14 peak samples; only post-peak repertoires were characterized. Across spike, vaccine-associated CD4 TCRs were found, dominant at 160-218 and 743-854.

Trimming at V came to 0 bases and at J to 1 base, leaving 6 bases not matched to a gene. Germline CDR1 reads SGHDT; CDR2 reads YYEEEE. The CDR3 extends over 16 amino acids. A word on this clone: Its antigen is undetermined.

Data came from immunoSEQ multiplex PCR; TCRdb stores just in-frame clones and leaves some out. Altogether roughly 100,000 clones are present, approximately 89% being singletons, with the ten largest covering 8% to 8.5%. J is TRBJ2-5 and V is TRBV5-6; 7 bases match TRBD2. This sequence was found in an adult who received the AZD1222 COVID-19 vaccine. The sample was peripheral blood, taken 28 days after the second AZD1222 dose. The CDR3 nucleotides read TGTGCCAGCAGCTTGGCCTGGGCTAGCGGCCAAGAGACCCAGTACTTC. Residues: CASSLAWASGQETQYF.